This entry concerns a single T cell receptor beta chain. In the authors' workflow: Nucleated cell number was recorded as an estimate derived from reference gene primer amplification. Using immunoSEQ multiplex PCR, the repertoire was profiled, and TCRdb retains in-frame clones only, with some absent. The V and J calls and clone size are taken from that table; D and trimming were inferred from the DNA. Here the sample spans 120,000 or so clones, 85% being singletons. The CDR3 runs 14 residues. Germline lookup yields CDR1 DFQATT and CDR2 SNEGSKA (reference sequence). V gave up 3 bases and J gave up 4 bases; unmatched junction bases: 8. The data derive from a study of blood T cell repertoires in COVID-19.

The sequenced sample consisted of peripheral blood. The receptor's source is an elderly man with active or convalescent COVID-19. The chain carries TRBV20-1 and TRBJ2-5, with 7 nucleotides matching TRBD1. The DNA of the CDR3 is TGCAGTGCTAGTAAAGGGGGCGGCCTAGAGACCCAGTACTTC. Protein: CSASKGGGLETQYF.